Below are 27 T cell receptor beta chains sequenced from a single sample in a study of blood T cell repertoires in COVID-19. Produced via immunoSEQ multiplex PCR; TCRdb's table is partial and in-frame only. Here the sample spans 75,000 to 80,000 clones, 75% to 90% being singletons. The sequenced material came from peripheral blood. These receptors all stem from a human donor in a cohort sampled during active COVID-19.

The CDR3 sequence is CASSLRTGVTNEKLFF. CDR3 nucleotides: TGTGCCAGCAGCCTACGAACGGGGGTAACTAATGAAAAACTGTTTTTT. The chain couples TRBV3-1 (or the pseudogene TRBV3-2) to TRBJ1-4; tentatively, D is TRBD1 (5 bases). CDR1 and CDR2 from the germline V gene are LGHDT and YNNKEL (reference sequence). Trimming took off 4 bases at V and 1 base at J, with 13 bases between the two ends. The CDR3 covers 16 residues.

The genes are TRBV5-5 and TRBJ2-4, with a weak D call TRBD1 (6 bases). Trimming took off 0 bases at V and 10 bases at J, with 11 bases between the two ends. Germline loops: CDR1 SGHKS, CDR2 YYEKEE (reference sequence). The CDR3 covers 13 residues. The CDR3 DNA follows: TGTGCCAGCAGCTTGGTAGTGGACAGTATTCAGTACTTC. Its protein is CASSLVVDSIQYF.

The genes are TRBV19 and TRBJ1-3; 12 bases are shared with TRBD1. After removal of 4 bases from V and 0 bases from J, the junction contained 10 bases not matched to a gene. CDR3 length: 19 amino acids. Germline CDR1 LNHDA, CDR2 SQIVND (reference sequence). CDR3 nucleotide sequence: TGTGCCAGTAGTAAATTTGGGACAGGGGGCCGTCACTCTGGAAACACCATATATTTT. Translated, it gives CASSKFGTGGRHSGNTIYF.

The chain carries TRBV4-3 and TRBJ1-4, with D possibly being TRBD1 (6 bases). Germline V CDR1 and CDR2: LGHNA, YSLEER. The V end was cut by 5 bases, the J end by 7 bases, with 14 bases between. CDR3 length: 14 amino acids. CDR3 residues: CASSRGEGGEKLFF. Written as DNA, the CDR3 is TGCGCCAGCAGCAGAGGGGAGGGGGGTGAAAAACTGTTTTTT.

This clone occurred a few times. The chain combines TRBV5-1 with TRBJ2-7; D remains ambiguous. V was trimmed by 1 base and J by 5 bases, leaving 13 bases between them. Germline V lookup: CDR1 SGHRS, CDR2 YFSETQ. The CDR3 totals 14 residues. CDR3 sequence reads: CASSLSRFRHEQYF. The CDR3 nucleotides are TGCGCCAGCAGCTTGTCCAGGTTCCGCCACGAGCAGTACTTC. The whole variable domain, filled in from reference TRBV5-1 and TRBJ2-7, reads KAGVTQTPRYLIKTRGQQVTLSCSPISGHRSVSWYQQTPGQGLQFLFEYFSETQRNKGNFPGRFSGRQFSNSRSEMNVSTLELGDSALYLCASSLSRFRHEQYFGPGTRLTVT.

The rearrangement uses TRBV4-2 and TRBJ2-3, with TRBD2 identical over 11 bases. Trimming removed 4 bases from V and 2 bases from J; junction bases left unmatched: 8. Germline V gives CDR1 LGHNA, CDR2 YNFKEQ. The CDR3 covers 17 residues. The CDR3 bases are TGTGCCAGCAGCCTGGGACTAGCGGAGGGTTCCACAGATACGCAGTATTTT. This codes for CASSLGLAEGSTDTQYF.

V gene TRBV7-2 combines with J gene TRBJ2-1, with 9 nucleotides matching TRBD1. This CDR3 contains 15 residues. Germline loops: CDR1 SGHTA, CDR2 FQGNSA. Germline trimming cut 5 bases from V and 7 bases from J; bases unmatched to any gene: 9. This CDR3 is CASSHPGQGGNEQFF. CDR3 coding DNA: TGTGCCAGCAGCCACCCGGGACAGGGAGGTAATGAGCAGTTCTTC.

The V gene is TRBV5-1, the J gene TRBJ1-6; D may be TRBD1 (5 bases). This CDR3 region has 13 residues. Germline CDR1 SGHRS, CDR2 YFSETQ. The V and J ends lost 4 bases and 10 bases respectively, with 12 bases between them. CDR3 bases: TGCGCCAGCAGCCCGGACACCGTCTCACCCCTCCACTTT. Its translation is CASSPDTVSPLHF.

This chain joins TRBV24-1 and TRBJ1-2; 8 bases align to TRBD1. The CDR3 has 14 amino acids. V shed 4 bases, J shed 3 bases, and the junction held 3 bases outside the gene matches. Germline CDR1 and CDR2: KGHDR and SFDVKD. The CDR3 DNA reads TGTGCCACCAGTGAGTCGGGACAGGACTATGGCTACACCTTC. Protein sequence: CATSESGQDYGYTF.

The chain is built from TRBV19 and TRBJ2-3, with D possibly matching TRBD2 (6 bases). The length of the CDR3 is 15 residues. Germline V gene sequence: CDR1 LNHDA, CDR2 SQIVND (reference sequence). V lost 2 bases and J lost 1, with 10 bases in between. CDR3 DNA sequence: TGTGCCAGTAGTATACGGCGGGGAGGCACAGATACGCAGTATTTT. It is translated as CASSIRRGGTDTQYF.

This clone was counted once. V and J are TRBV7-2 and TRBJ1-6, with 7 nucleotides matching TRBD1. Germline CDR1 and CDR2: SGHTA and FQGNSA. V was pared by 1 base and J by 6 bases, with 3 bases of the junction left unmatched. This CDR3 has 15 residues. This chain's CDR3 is CASSLVAGGNSPLHF. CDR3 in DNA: TGTGCCAGCAGCTTAGTGGCAGGGGGTAATTCACCCCTCCACTTT.

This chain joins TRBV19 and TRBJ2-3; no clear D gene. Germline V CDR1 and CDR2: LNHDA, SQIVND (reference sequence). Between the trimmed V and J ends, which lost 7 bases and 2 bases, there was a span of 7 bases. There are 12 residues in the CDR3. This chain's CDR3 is CASNDFTDTQYF. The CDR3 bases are TGTGCCAGTAACGACTTCACAGATACGCAGTATTTT.

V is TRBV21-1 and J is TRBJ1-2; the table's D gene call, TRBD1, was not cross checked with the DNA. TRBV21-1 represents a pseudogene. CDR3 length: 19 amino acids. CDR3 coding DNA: TGTGCCAGCAGCACAGGGGGCACAGCCGGCCAAAGTTTTAACTATGGCTACACCTTC. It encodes CASSTGGTAGQSFNYGYTF.

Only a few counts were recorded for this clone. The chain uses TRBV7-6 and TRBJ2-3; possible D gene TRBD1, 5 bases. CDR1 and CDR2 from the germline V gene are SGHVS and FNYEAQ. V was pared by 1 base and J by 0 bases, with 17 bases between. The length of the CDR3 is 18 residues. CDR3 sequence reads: CASSLGPAGPSSTDTQYF. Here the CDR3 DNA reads TGTGCCAGCAGCTTAGGTCCGGCAGGGCCTTCTAGCACAGATACGCAGTATTTT.

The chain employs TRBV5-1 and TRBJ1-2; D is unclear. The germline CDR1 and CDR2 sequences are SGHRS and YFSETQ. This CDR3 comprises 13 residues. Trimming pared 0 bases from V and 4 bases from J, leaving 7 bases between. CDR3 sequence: CASSLGSSYGYTF. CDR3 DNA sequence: TGCGCCAGCAGCTTGGGTAGTAGCTATGGCTACACCTTC. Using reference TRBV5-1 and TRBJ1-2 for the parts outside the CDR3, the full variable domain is KAGVTQTPRYLIKTRGQQVTLSCSPISGHRSVSWYQQTPGQGLQFLFEYFSETQRNKGNFPGRFSGRQFSNSRSEMNVSTLELGDSALYLCASSLGSSYGYTFGSGTRLTVV.

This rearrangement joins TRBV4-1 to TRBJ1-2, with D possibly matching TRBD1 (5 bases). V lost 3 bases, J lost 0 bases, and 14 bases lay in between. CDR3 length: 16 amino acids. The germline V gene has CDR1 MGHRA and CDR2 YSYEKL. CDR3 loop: CASSHHSRQPNYGYTF. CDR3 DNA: TGCGCCAGCAGCCACCACTCGAGACAGCCTAACTATGGCTACACCTTC.

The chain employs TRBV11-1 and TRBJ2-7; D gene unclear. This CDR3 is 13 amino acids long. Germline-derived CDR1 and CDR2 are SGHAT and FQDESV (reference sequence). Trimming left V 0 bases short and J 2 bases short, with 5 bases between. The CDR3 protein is CASSLAETYEQYF. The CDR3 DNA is TGTGCCAGCAGCTTAGCCGAGACCTACGAGCAGTACTTC.

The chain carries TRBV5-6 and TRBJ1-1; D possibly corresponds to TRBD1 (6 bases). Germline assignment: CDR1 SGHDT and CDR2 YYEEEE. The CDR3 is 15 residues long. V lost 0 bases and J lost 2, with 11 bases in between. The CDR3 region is CASSLGQGPNTEAFF. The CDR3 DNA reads TGTGCCAGCAGCTTGGGGCAGGGGCCTAACACTGAAGCTTTCTTT. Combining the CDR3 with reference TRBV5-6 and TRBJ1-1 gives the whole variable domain DAGVTQSPTHLIKTRGQQVTLRCSPKSGHDTVSWYQQALGQGPQFIFQYYEEEERQRGNFPDRFSGHQFPNYSSELNVNALLLGDSALYLCASSLGQGPNTEAFFGQGTRLTVV.

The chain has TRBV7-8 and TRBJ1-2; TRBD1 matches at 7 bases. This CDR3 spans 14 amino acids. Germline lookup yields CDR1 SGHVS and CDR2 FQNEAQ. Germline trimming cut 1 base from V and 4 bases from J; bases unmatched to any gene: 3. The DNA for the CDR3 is TGTGCCAGCAGCTTAGACAACAGGGGCTATGGCTACACCTTC. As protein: CASSLDNRGYGYTF.

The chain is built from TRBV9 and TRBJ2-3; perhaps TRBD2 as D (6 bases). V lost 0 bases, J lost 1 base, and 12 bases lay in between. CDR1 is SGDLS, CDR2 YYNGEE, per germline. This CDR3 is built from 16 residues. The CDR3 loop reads CASSVAQWGGTDTQYF. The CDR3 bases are TGTGCCAGCAGCGTAGCGCAGTGGGGGGGCACAGATACGCAGTATTTT. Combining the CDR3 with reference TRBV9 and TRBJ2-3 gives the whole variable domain DSGVTQTPKHLITATGQRVTLRCSPRSGDLSVYWYQQSLDQGLQFLIQYYNGEERAKGNILERFSAQQFPDLHSELNLSSLELGDSALYFCASSVAQWGGTDTQYFGPGTRLTVL.

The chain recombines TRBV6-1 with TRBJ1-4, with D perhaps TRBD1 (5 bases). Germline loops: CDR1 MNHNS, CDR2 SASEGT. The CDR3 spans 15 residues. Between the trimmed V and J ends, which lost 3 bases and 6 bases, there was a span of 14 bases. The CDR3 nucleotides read TGTGCCAGCAGTGACCCAGGGAGGTCGGATGAAAAACTGTTTTTT. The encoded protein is CASSDPGRSDEKLFF.

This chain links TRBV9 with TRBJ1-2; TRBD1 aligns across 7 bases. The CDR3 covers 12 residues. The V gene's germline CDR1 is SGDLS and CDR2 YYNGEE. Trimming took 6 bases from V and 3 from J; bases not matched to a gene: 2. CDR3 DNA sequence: TGTGCCAGCAAGGGGGCTGACTATGGCTACACCTTC. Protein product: CASKGADYGYTF.

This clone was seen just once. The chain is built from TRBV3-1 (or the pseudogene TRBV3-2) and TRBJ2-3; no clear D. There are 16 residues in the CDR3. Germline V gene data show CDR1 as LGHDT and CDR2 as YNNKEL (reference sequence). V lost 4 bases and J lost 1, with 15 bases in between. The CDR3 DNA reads TGTGCCAGCAGCCCCAGGTCGTTGCGACGCACAGATACGCAGTATTTT. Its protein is CASSPRSLRRTDTQYF.

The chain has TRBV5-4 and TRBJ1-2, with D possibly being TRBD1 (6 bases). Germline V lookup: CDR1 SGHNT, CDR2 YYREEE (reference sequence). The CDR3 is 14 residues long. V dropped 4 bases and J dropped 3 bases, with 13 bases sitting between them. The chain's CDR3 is CASSGTPGDYGYTF. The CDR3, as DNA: TGTGCCAGCAGCGGGACACCCGGGGACTATGGCTACACCTTC. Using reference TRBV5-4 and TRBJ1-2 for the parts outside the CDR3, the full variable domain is ETGVTQSPTHLIKTRGQQVTLRCSSQSGHNTVSWYQQALGQGPQFIFQYYREEENGRGNFPPRFSGLQFPNYSSELNVNALELDDSALYLCASSGTPGDYGYTFGSGTRLTVV.

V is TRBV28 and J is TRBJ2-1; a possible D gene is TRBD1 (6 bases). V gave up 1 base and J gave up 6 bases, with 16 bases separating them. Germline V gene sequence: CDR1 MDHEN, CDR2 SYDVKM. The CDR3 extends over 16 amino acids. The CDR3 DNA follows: TGTGCCAGCAGTTTATCGGCAGGGGAATTTTTCAATGAGCAGTTCTTC. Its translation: CASSLSAGEFFNEQFF.

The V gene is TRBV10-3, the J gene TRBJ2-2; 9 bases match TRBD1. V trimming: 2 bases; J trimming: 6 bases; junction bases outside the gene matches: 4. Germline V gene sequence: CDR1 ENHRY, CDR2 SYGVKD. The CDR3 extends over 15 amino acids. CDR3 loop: CAISENRGQSGELFF. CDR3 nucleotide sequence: TGTGCCATCAGTGAGAACAGGGGGCAATCCGGGGAGCTGTTTTTT.

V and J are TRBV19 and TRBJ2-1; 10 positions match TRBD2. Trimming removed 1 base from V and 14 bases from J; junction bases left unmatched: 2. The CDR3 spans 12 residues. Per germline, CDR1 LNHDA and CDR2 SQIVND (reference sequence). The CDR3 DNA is TGTGCCAGTAGTATAGCAGCGGGAGGGAAGTTCTTC. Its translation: CASSIAAGGKFF.